Listed below are T cell receptor beta chains from one sample, sequenced in a study of Graves' ophthalmopathy and Graves' hyperthyroidism. TCRdb ran MiXCR on the multiplex PCR reads and lists one entry per CDR3 protein. The sample includes about 500,000 distinct CDR3 sequences, 13% to 15% of them seen just once. The specimen was blood. The receptor source for this set is a woman in her twenties or thirties with Graves' ophthalmopathy. The CDR3 runs from the conserved cysteine through the conserved F or W. Fields, in order: V gene, D gene, clone size, J gene, CDR3 DNA, CDR3 protein. D genes are given only for firm matches. Clone size is stated in some rows and not others, as once, few, many or a class when expanded.

V: TRBV6-1
D: .
size: many
J: TRBJ1-2
DNA: TGTGCCAGCAGTCCGGGGACATATGGCTACACCTTC
CDR3: CASSPGTYGYTF

V: TRBV28
D: .
size: many
J: TRBJ2-2
DNA: TGTGCCAGCAGTTTAATGTCCGAGAGGGCCGGGGAGCTGTTTTTT
CDR3: CASSLMSERAGELFF

V: TRBV13
D: .
size: many
J: TRBJ2-5
DNA: TGTGCCAGCAGCCCCGCCGGAGGGACCCAGTACTTC
CDR3: CASSPAGGTQYF

V: TRBV20-1
D: TRBD1
size: few
J: TRBJ1-1
DNA: TGCAGTGCTAGAGATCCAGGGGGCCAAACTGAAGCTTTCTTT
CDR3: CSARDPGGQTEAFF

V: TRBV20-1
D: .
size: many
J: TRBJ2-5
DNA: TGCAGTGTTGTTGCGCAAACCCAAGAGACCCAGTACTTC
CDR3: CSVVAQTQETQYF

V: TRBV30
D: TRBD2
size: .
J: TRBJ2-5
DNA: TGTGCCTGGAGTGCGGGACTAGCGGGACCCGGGGGGGAGACCCAGTACTTC
CDR3: CAWSAGLAGPGGETQYF

V: TRBV20-1
D: .
size: many
J: TRBJ1-3
DNA: TGCAGTGCTAGAGAGCCAGCCTCTGGAAACACCATATATTTT
CDR3: CSAREPASGNTIYF

V: TRBV10-3
D: .
size: many
J: TRBJ1-2
DNA: TGTGCCATCAGTGATTCCAGACAGTATGGCTACACCTTC
CDR3: CAISDSRQYGYTF

V: TRBV5-6
D: .
size: many
J: TRBJ2-5
DNA: TGTGCCAGCAGCGAGACCGTTGGGGAGACCCAGTACTTC
CDR3: CASSETVGETQYF

V: TRBV2
D: .
size: .
J: TRBJ2-7
DNA: TGTGCCAGCAGGTATGGAGGCGGAGCCTACGAGCAGTACTTC
CDR3: CASRYGGGAYEQYF